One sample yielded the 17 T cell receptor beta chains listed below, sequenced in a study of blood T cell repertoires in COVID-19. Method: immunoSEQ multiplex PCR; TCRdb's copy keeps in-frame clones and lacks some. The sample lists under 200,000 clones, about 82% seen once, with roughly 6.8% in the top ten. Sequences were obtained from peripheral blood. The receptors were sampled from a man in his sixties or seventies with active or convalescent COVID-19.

CDR3 sequence reads: CASSGQGLGLEQYF. CDR3 DNA: TGTGCCAGCAGTGGGCAGGGACTGGGGCTCGAGCAGTACTTC. This rearrangement joins TRBV2 to TRBJ2-7; weak D call: TRBD2 (6 bases). V was clipped by 4 bases and J by 6 bases, with 16 bases between them. Germline V gene data show CDR1 as SNHLY and CDR2 as FYNNEI. The CDR3 is made up of 14 amino acids.

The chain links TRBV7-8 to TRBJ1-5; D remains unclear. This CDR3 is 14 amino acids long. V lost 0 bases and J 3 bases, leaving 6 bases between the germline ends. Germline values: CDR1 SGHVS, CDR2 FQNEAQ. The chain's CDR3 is CASSLALSNQPQHF. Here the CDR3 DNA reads TGTGCCAGCAGCTTAGCTCTGTCCAATCAGCCCCAGCATTTT.

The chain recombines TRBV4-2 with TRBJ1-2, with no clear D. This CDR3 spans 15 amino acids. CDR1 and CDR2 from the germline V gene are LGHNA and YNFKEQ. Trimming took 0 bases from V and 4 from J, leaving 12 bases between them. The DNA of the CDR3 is TGTGCCAGCAGCCAAGAGAAGACTCAACCCTATGGCTACACCTTC. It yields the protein CASSQEKTQPYGYTF.

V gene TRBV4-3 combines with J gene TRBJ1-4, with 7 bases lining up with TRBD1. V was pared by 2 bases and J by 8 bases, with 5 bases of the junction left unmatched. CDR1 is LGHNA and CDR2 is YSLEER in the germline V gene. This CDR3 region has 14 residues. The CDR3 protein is CASSQQTGQEKLFF. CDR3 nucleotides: TGCGCCAGCAGCCAACAGACAGGGCAGGAAAAACTGTTTTTT.

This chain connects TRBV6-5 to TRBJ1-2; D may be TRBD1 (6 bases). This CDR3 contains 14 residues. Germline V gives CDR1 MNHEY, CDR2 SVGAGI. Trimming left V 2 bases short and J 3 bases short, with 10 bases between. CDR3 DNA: TGTGCCAGCAGTTACCAACAGGGATACTATGGCTACACCTTC. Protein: CASSYQQGYYGYTF.

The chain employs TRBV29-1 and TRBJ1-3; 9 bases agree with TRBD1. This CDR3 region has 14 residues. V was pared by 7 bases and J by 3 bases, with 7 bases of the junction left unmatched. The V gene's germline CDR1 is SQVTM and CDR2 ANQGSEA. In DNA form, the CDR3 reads TGCAGCGGGAGGGACAGGGCGGATGGAAACACCATATATTTT. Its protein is CSGRDRADGNTIYF.

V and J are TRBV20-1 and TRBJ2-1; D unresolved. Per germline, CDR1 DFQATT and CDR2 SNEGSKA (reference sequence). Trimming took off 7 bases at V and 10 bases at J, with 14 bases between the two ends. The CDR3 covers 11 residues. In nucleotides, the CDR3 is TGCAGTGGGCGGAGTTTAGGAGAGCAGTTCTTC. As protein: CSGRSLGEQFF.

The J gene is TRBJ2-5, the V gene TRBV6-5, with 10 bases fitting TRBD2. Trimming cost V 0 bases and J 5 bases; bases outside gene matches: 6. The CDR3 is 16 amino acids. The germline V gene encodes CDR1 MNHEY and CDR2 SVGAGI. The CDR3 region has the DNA TGTGCCAGCAGTTACTCATCTAGCGGGAGTTACGAGACCCAGTACTTC. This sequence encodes CASSYSSSGSYETQYF.

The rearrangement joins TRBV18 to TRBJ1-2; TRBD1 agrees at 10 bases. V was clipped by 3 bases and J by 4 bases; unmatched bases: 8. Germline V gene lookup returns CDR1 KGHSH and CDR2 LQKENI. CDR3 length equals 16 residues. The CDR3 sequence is CASSPSGTGAFYGYTF. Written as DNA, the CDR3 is TGTGCCAGCTCACCTTCCGGGACAGGGGCCTTCTATGGCTACACCTTC.

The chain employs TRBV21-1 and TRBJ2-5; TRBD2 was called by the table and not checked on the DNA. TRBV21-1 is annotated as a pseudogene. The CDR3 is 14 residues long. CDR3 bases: TGTGCCAGCAGCCGGAAGCCAGGGAGGGAGACCCAGTACTTC. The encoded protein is CASSRKPGRETQYF.

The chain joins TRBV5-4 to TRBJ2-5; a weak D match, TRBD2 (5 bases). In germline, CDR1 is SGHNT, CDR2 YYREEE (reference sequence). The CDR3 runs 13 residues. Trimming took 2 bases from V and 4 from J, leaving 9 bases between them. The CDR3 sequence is CASSFSGVETQYF. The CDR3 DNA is TGTGCCAGCAGCTTTTCCGGGGTAGAGACCCAGTACTTC. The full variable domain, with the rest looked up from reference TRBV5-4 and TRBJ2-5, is ETGVTQSPTHLIKTRGQQVTLRCSSQSGHNTVSWYQQALGQGPQFIFQYYREEENGRGNFPPRFSGLQFPNYSSELNVNALELDDSALYLCASSFSGVETQYFGPGTRLLVL.

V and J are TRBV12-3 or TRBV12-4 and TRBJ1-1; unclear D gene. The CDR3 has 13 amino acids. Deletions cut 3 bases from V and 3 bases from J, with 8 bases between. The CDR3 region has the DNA TGTGCCAGCAGTTTTTCCCGTCACACTGAAGCTTTCTTT. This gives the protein CASSFSRHTEAFF.

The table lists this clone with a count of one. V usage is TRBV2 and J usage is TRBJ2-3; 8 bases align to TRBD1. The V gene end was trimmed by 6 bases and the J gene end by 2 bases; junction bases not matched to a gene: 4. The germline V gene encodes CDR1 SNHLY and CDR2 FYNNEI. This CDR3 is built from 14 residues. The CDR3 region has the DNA TGTGCCAGCAGGTGGACAGGGACCACAGATACGCAGTATTTT. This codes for CASRWTGTTDTQYF.

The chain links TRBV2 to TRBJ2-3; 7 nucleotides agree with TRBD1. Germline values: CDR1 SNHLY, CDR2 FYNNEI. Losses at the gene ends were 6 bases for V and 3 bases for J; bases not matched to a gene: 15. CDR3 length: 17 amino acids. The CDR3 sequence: CASRPKAPGQQTDTQYF. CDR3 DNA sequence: TGTGCCAGCAGACCCAAAGCCCCGGGACAGCAGACAGATACGCAGTATTTT.

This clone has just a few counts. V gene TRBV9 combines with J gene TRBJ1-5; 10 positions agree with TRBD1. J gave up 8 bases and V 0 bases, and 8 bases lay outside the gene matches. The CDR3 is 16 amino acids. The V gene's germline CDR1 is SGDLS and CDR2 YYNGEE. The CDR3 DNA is TGTGCCAGCAGCGTAGGAGAGGGACAGGGGTACGAGCCCCAGCATTTT. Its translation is CASSVGEGQGYEPQHF.

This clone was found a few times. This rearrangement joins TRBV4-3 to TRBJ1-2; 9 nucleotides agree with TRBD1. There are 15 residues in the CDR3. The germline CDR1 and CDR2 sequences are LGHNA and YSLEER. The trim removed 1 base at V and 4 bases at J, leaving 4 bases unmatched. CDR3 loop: CASSQGTGEAYGYTF. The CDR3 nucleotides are TGCGCCAGCAGCCAAGGGACAGGGGAAGCCTATGGCTACACCTTC.

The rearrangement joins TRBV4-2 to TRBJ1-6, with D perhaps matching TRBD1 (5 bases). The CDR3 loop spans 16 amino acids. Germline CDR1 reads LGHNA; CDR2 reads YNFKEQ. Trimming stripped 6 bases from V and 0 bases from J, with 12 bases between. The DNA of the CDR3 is TGTGCCAGCAGTCAGACAGTTAGCTCCTATAATTCACCCCTCCACTTT. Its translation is CASSQTVSSYNSPLHF.